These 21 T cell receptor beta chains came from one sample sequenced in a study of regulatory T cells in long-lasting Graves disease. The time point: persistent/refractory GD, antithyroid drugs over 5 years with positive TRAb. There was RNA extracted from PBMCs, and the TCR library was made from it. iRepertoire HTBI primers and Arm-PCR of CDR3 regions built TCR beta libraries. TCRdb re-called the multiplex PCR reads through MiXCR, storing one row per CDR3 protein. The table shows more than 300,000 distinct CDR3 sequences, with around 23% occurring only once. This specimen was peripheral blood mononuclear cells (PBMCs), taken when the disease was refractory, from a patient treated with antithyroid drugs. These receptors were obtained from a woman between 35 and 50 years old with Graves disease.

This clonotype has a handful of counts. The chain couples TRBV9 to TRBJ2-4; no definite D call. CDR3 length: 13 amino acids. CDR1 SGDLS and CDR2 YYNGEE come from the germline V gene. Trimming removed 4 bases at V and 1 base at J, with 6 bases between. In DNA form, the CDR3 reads TGTGCCAGCAGCCCAACTGCCAAAAACATTCAGTACTTC. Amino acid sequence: CASSPTAKNIQYF. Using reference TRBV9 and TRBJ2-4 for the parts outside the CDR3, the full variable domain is DSGVTQTPKHLITATGQRVTLRCSPRSGDLSVYWYQQSLDQGLQFLIQYYNGEERAKGNILERFSAQQFPDLHSELNLSSLELGDSALYFCASSPTAKNIQYFGAGTRLSVL.

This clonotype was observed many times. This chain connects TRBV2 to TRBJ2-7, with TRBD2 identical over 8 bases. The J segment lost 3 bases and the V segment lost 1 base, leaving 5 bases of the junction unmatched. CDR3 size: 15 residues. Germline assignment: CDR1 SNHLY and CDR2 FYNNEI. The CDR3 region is CASSEESGRGYEQYF. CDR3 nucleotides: TGTGCCAGCAGTGAAGAAAGCGGGAGAGGCTACGAGCAGTACTTC.

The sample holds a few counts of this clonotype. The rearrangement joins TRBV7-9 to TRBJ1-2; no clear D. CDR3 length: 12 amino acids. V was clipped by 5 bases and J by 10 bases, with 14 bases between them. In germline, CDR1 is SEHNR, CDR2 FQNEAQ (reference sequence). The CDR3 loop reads CASSPLDGAYTF. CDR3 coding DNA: TGTGCCAGCAGCCCGCTTGATGGAGCCTACACCTTC.

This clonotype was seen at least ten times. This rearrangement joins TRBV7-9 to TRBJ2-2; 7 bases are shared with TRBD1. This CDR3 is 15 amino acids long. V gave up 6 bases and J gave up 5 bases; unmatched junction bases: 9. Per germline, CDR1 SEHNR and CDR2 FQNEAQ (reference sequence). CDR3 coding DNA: TGTGCCAGCAGTGTTGACAGGGATCGAACCGGGGAGCTGTTTTTT. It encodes CASSVDRDRTGELFF.

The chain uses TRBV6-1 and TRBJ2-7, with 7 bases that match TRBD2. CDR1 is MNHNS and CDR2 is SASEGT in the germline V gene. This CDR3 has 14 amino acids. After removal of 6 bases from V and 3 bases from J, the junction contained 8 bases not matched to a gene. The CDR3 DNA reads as TGTGCCAGCAGCCGCTGGGAGGGCAGCTACGAGCAGTACTTC. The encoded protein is CASSRWEGSYEQYF.

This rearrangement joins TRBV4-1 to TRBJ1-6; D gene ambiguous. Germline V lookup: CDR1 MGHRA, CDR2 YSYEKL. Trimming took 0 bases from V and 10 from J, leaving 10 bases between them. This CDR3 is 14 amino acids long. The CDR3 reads CASSQEFVLSPLHF. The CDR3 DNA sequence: TGCGCCAGCAGCCAAGAGTTTGTCTTGTCACCCCTCCACTTT.

The CDR3 region has the DNA TGTGCCAGCAGCTTCGGGACTCCCAATGAGCAGTTCTTC. Its protein is CASSFGTPNEQFF. The genes are TRBV11-2 and TRBJ2-1, with D possibly TRBD2 on 6 matching bases. This CDR3 spans 13 amino acids. CDR1 and CDR2 from the germline V gene are SGHAT and FQNNGV. Trimming removed 3 bases from V and 6 bases from J, with 9 bases in between. The whole variable domain, filled in from reference TRBV11-2 and TRBJ2-1, reads EAGVAQSPRYKIIEKRQSVAFWCNPISGHATLYWYQQILGQGPKLLIQFQNNGVVDDSQLPKDRFSAERLKGVDSTLKIQPAKLEDSAVYLCASSFGTPNEQFFGPGTRLTVL.

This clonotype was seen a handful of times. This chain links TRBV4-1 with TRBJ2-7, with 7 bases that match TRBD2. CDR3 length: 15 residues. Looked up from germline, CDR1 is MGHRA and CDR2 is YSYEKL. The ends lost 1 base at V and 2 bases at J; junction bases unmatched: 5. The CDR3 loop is CASSQGRLAAYEQYF. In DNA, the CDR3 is TGCGCCAGCAGCCAAGGGAGGCTAGCGGCCTACGAGCAGTACTTC.

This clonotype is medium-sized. CDR3 sequence reads: CATSSLTGDLWNQPQHF. CDR3 nucleotides: TGTGCCACCAGCAGCCTGACAGGGGACTTGTGGAATCAGCCCCAGCATTTT. This chain connects TRBV15 to TRBJ1-5; TRBD1 agrees at 8 bases. Trimming at V came to 3 bases and at J to 4 bases, leaving 11 bases not matched to a gene. Looked up from germline, CDR1 is LNHNV and CDR2 is YYDKDF (reference sequence). The CDR3 spans 17 residues.

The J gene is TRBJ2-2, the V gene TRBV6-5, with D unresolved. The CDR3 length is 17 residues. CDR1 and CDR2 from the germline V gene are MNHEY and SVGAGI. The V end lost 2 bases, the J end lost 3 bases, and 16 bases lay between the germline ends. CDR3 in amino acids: CASSYRPTWGDTGELFF. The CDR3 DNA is TGTGCCAGCAGTTACCGCCCGACCTGGGGTGACACCGGGGAGCTGTTTTTT.

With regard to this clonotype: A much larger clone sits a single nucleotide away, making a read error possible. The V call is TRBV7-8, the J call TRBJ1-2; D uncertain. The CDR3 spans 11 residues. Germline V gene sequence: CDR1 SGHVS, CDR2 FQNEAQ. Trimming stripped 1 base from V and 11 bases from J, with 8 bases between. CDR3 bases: TGTGCCAGCAGCTTAGTAGGATCGTACACCTTC. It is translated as CASSLVGSYTF.

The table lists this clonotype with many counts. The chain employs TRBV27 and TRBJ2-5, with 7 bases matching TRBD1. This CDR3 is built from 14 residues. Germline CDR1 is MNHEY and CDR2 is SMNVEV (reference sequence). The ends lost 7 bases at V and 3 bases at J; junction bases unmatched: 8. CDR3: CASTLDRVKETQYF. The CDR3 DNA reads TGTGCCAGCACTCTAGACAGGGTTAAAGAGACCCAGTACTTC.

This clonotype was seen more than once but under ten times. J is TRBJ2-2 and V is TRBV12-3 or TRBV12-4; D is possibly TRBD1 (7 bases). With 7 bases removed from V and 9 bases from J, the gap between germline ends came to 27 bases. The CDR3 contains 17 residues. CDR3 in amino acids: CASTQGGLVTVKRELFF. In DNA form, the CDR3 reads TGTGCCAGCACCCAGGGGGGTTTGGTGACAGTTAAGAGGGAGCTGTTTTTT.

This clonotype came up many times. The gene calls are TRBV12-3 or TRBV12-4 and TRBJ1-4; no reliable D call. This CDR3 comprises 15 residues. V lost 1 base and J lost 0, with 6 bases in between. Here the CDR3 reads CASSLGPPTNEKLFF. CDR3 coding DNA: TGTGCCAGCAGTTTAGGCCCACCAACTAATGAAAAACTGTTTTTT.

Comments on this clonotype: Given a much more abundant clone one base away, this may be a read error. The CDR3 spells CAGSLLAGMRTQYF. As DNA, the CDR3 is TGTGCCGGCAGTCTCCTAGCGGGAATGAGGACCCAGTACTTC. The rearrangement uses TRBV28 and TRBJ2-5; TRBD2 aligns across 9 bases. Germline CDR1 reads MDHEN; CDR2 reads SYDVKM. The CDR3 has 14 amino acids. Combining the CDR3 with reference TRBV28 and TRBJ2-5 gives the whole variable domain DVKVTQSSRYLVKRTGEKVFLECVQDMDHENMFWYRQDPGLGLRLIYFSYDVKMKEKGDIPEGYSVSREKKERFSLILESASTNQTSMYLCAGSLLAGMRTQYFGPGTRLLVL.

CDR3 in amino acids: CASSYKGRETQYF. The CDR3 region has the DNA TGTGCCAGCAGTTACAAGGGACGGGAGACCCAGTACTTC. The chain links TRBV6-5 to TRBJ2-5; perhaps D is TRBD1 or TRBD2 (5 bases each). The germline CDR1 and CDR2 sequences are MNHEY and SVGAGI. Trimming left V 2 bases short and J 5 bases short, with 9 bases between. This CDR3 comprises 13 residues.

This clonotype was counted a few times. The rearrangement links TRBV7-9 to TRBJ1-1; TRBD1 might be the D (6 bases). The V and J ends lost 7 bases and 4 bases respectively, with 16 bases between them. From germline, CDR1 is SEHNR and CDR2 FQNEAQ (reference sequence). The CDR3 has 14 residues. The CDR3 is CASTLAGGPTEAFF. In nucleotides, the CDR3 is TGTGCCAGCACTTTAGCGGGGGGGCCCACTGAAGCTTTCTTT.

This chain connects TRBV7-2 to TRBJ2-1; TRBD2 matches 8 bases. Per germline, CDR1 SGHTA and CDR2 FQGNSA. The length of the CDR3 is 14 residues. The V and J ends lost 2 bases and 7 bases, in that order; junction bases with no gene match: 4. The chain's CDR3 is CASSLYGRANEQFF. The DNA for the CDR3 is TGTGCCAGCAGCTTATACGGGAGGGCTAATGAGCAGTTCTTC.

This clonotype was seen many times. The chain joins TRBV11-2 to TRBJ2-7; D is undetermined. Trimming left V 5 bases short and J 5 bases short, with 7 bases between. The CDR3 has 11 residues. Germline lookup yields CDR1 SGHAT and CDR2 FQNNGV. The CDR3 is CASSRKDEQYF. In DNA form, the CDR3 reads TGTGCCAGCAGCAGAAAAGACGAGCAGTACTTC.

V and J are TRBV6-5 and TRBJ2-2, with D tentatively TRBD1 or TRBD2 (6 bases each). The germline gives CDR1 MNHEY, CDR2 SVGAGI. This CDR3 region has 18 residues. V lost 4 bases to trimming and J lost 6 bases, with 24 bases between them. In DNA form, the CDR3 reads TGTGCCAGCAGTTCCAGTCTTCAACTAGCCCGGGGGCCCGGGGAGCTGTTTTTT. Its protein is CASSSSLQLARGPGELFF.

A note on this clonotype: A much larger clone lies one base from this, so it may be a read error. For the CDR3, the DNA is TGTGCCAGCAGTTGGGGAAGGGCGCTAGGCTACGAGCAGTACTTC. This translates into CASSWGRALGYEQYF. The chain has TRBV28 and TRBJ2-7; D is undetermined. Per the germline V gene, CDR1 is MDHEN and CDR2 is SYDVKM. V gave up 4 bases and J gave up 3 bases, with 16 bases separating them. The length of the CDR3 is 15 residues.